This TCR beta chain was captured by sequencing in a study of cytomegalovirus exposure and HLA in healthy donors. Study-level findings and limits: Approximately 160 TCR beta chains were listed as cytomegalovirus-associated.

The CDR3 has 15 amino acids. The germline CDR1 and CDR2 sequences are MNHEY and SMNVEV (reference sequence). V lost 3 bases and J lost 1, with 11 bases in between. Profiling relied on immunoSEQ multiplex PCR, and the TCRdb table lists in-frame clones only, not all of them. Among roughly 120,000 clones listed, 85% to 90% were seen once. The count of this clone is one. Its antigen is not known. This clonotype was obtained from a woman aged 18-29 years in good health and CMV-seronegative. Sequencing was performed on PBMCs. This rearrangement joins TRBV27 to TRBJ2-3, with D uncertain. CDR3 sequence: CASSFANVGTDTQYF. The DNA of the CDR3 is TGTGCCAGCAGTTTCGCGAATGTGGGCACAGATACGCAGTATTTT.